What follows is one T cell receptor (beta chain) and its context. This sample is part of a study of shared clonotypes between healthy human individuals. The assay was immunoSEQ multiplex PCR, and TCRdb's table has in-frame clones only and misses some. The sample lists around 980,000 clones, approximately 80% occurring once. Looked up from germline, CDR1 is SGHRS and CDR2 is YFSETQ. V gave up 4 bases and J gave up 7 bases, with 18 bases separating them. The length of the CDR3 is 15 residues. This clonotype was obtained from a man between 18 and 29 years old in good health. Some clones in this sample may be carry-over from other donors' samples. Sequenced: memory CD4+ T cells from PBMCs. Subset reported: CD45RA-negative fraction. The chain employs TRBV5-1 and TRBJ2-1, with D uncertain. The CDR3 sequence is CASSAPRPRSNEQFF. The CDR3 nucleotides read TGCGCCAGCAGCGCCCCTAGACCACGGTCAAATGAGCAGTTCTTC. The full variable domain, rest sourced from reference TRBV5-1 and TRBJ2-1, is KAGVTQTPRYLIKTRGQQVTLSCSPISGHRSVSWYQQTPGQGLQFLFEYFSETQRNKGNFPGRFSGRQFSNSRSEMNVSTLELGDSALYLCASSAPRPRSNEQFFGPGTRLTVL.